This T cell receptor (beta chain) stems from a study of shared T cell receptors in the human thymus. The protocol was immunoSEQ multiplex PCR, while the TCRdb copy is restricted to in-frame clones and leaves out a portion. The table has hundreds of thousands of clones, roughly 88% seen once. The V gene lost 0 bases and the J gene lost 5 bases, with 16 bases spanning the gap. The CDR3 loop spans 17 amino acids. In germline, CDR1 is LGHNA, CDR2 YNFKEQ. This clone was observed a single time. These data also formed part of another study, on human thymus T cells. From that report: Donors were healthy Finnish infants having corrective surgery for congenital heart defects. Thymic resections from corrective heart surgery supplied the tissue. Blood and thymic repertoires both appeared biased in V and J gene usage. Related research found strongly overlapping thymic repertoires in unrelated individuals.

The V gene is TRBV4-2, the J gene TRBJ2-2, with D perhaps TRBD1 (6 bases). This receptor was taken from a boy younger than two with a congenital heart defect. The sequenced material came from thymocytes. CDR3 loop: CASSQDLIGGYTGELFF. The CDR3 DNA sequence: TGTGCCAGCAGCCAAGATCTGATAGGGGGTTATACCGGGGAGCTGTTTTTT.